In its sample, the clone carrying this TCR beta chain was seen many times. Antigen specificity is unknown. The data belong to a study of T-cell memory formation after mild COVID-19. Turning to the study itself: TCR clusters were mostly donor specific. Study-wide results and limits: Balance between CD4 and CD8 was seen in clones contracting day 15 to 85, and a CD4+ lean was seen in later expanders.

CDR3 length: 15 residues. The V segment lost 1 base and the J segment 4 bases; nucleotides outside the gene matches: 3. Germline assignment: CDR1 SGHRS and CDR2 YFSETQ. Barcoded TCR alpha and TCR beta cDNA libraries with UMIs came from 5'RACE using constant-segment primers. From the 5' RACE reads, TCRdb called clonotypes with MiXCR, one entry per CDR3 protein. The sample has roughly 450,000 distinct CDR3 sequences, about 20% seen once. The chain is built from TRBV5-1 and TRBJ2-1; TRBD2 agrees at 9 bases. The source of this sequence is a young man who had mild COVID-19 (a few samples of this study predate the infection). Cell type and time point are not known. The sample consisted of PBMCs or a T cell subset sorted from them (not recorded which). CDR3 loop: CASSLLAGRYNEQFF. For the CDR3, the DNA is TGCGCCAGCAGCTTGCTAGCGGGGAGATACAATGAGCAGTTCTTC.